Following are 28 T cell receptor beta chains from one sample sequenced in a study of T-cell reconstitution after alpha-beta-depleted transplantation in children. Preparation of the TCRbeta library involved a method that used unique molecular identifiers. TCRdb fed the PCR reads into MiXCR, producing one record per CDR3 protein. The repertoire holds some 550,000 distinct CDR3 sequences, approximately 22% seen once, with around 14% in the top ten. The source was PBMCs, mostly from graft donor cells, collected 360 days after TCRalphabeta/CD19-depleted stem cell transplant. These receptors were taken from a boy younger than two who had a stem cell transplant for acute myeloid leukemia, so the T cells may come from the graft donor.

This clonotype was counted only a few times. The chain employs TRBV20-1 and TRBJ1-3; D uncertain. The CDR3 length is 11 residues. Germline assignment: CDR1 DFQATT and CDR2 SNEGSKA (reference sequence). Trimming pared 4 bases from V and 4 bases from J, leaving 5 bases between. The CDR3 DNA reads as TGCAGTGCTACACCCGGAAACACCATATATTTT. Translation: CSATPGNTIYF.

This chain joins TRBV6-2 or TRBV6-3 and TRBJ2-1; TRBD2 aligns across 7 bases. Germline V gene data show CDR1 as MNHEY and CDR2 as SVGEGT. The CDR3 sequence is 18 residues long. After removal of 4 bases from V and 8 bases from J, the junction contained 20 bases not matched to a gene. CDR3 sequence (DNA): TGTGCCAGCAGTTTTCCCTCGTCGACTAGCCTCGAATTCCATGAGCAGTTCTTC. Protein: CASSFPSSTSLEFHEQFF.

The rearrangement links TRBV6-1 to TRBJ2-7; 11 bases align to TRBD2. Trimming at V came to 6 bases and at J to 4 bases, leaving 2 bases not matched to a gene. There are 13 residues in the CDR3. CDR1 and CDR2 (germline): MNHNS, SASEGT. In DNA form, the CDR3 reads TGTGCCAGCAGGGGACTAGCGGCTTACGAGCAGTACTTC. The encoded protein is CASRGLAAYEQYF.

This chain's CDR3 is CASSYSADEQFF. As DNA, the CDR3 is TGTGCCAGCAGTTACTCGGCGGATGAGCAGTTCTTC. The V call is TRBV6-2 or TRBV6-3, the J call TRBJ2-1; D gene unclear. Germline values: CDR1 MNHEY, CDR2 SVGEGT. Trimming cost V 0 bases and J 8 bases, with 5 bases left between them. The CDR3 spans 12 residues.

This clonotype was seen only a few times. V gene TRBV5-6 combines with J gene TRBJ2-5, with 8 bases lining up with TRBD1. The CDR3 runs 17 residues. Germline V gene lookup returns CDR1 SGHDT and CDR2 YYEEEE. The junction had 12 bases not matched to a gene; V was cut back by 1 base and J by 4 bases. Here the CDR3 reads CASSLKGGQGASETQYF. Written as DNA, the CDR3 is TGTGCCAGCAGCTTGAAGGGCGGACAGGGTGCATCAGAGACCCAGTACTTC. The entire variable domain, with the rest obtained from reference TRBV5-6 and TRBJ2-5, is as follows: DAGVTQSPTHLIKTRGQQVTLRCSPKSGHDTVSWYQQALGQGPQFIFQYYEEEERQRGNFPDRFSGHQFPNYSSELNVNALLLGDSALYLCASSLKGGQGASETQYFGPGTRLLVL.

This clonotype has only a few counts. The genes are TRBV12-3 or TRBV12-4 and TRBJ2-5, with 9 bases lining up with TRBD1. This CDR3 region has 14 residues. V lost 5 bases and J lost 5; bases outside the gene matches: 6. The CDR3 spells CASSPNRGPETQYF. CDR3 sequence (DNA): TGTGCCAGCAGTCCCAACAGGGGGCCGGAGACCCAGTACTTC.

This clonotype occurred a few times. The chain is built from TRBV20-1 and TRBJ2-1, with D perhaps matching TRBD2 (6 bases). CDR1 is DFQATT and CDR2 is SNEGSKA in the germline V gene (reference sequence). The CDR3 length is 18 residues. Trimming cost V 4 bases and J 0 bases, with 22 bases left between them. The CDR3 coding sequence is TGCAGTGCTATAGGCGCGGGGCCCTCTTGGAGCTCCTACAATGAGCAGTTCTTC. This sequence encodes CSAIGAGPSWSSYNEQFF.

The genes are TRBV20-1 and TRBJ2-1; D unresolved. Germline V gene data show CDR1 as DFQATT and CDR2 as SNEGSKA (reference sequence). The length of the CDR3 is 13 residues. The V and J ends lost 3 bases and 8 bases respectively, with 14 bases between them. The CDR3 sequence is CSASTRTPDEQFF. The DNA for the CDR3 is TGCAGTGCTAGTACACGAACCCCCGATGAGCAGTTCTTC.

The chain employs TRBV5-1 and TRBJ2-1; 7 bases map to TRBD1. V shed 4 bases, J shed 2 bases, and the junction held 6 bases outside the gene matches. CDR3 size: 15 residues. CDR1 is SGHRS and CDR2 is YFSETQ in the germline V gene. This chain's CDR3 is CASSQPGTAYNEQFF. As DNA, the CDR3 is TGCGCCAGCAGCCAACCGGGGACAGCCTACAATGAGCAGTTCTTC.

In this sample, this clonotype turned up many times. The chain combines TRBV20-1 with TRBJ2-5; 9 bases are a match to TRBD1. Germline CDR1 reads DFQATT; CDR2 reads SNEGSKA (reference sequence). This CDR3 spans 13 amino acids. V gave up 4 bases and J gave up 3 bases; unmatched junction bases: 3. CDR3 amino acids: CSATGTGKETQYF. The CDR3 DNA follows: TGCAGTGCTACAGGGACAGGGAAAGAGACCCAGTACTTC.

Many counts were recorded for this clonotype. The chain joins TRBV29-1 to TRBJ2-1, with 7 bases lining up with TRBD1. Unmatched junction bases numbered 0, after V lost 3 bases and J lost 7 bases. The CDR3 extends over 11 amino acids. CDR1 is SQVTM, CDR2 ANQGSEA, per germline. DNA for the CDR3: TGCAGCGTTGACAGGGGGAATGAGCAGTTCTTC. This translates into CSVDRGNEQFF.

This clonotype was counted many times. The CDR3 DNA is TGCAGTGCTAGAGATAACATTGGAAACACCATATATTTT. Its translation: CSARDNIGNTIYF. V and J are TRBV20-1 and TRBJ1-3; D unclear. CDR1 is DFQATT, CDR2 SNEGSKA, per germline (reference sequence). This CDR3 spans 13 amino acids. The V end was cut by 0 bases, the J end by 3 bases, with 6 bases between.

This chain joins TRBV28 and TRBJ2-7; the D is unclear. Germline V gene sequence: CDR1 MDHEN, CDR2 SYDVKM. V gave up 2 bases and J gave up 5 bases, with 13 bases separating them. CDR3 length: 14 amino acids. CDR3: CASSLGSGKNEQYV. In DNA form, the CDR3 reads TGTGCCAGCAGTTTAGGCTCTGGGAAGAACGAGCAGTACGTC.

The table lists this clonotype with a few counts. The chain joins TRBV15 to TRBJ1-4; weak D call: TRBD1 (5 bases). Germline assignment: CDR1 LNHNV and CDR2 YYDKDF (reference sequence). Trimming pared 0 bases from V and 7 bases from J, leaving 15 bases between. This CDR3 is 16 amino acids long. The chain's CDR3 is CATSREAGRAGEKLFF. CDR3 in DNA: TGTGCCACCAGCAGAGAGGCGGGCAGGGCCGGTGAAAAACTGTTTTTT. Looking up the rest from reference TRBV15 and TRBJ1-4 gives the full variable domain: DAMVIQNPRYQVTQFGKPVTLSCSQTLNHNVMYWYQQKSSQAPKLLFHYYDKDFNNEADTPDNFQSRRPNTSFCFLDIRSPGLGDTAMYLCATSREAGRAGEKLFFGSGTQLSVL.

The genes are TRBV28 and TRBJ1-1; weak D call: TRBD1 (5 bases). Trimming removed 7 bases from V and 5 bases from J, with 8 bases in between. CDR3 length: 11 residues. Germline CDR1 reads MDHEN; CDR2 reads SYDVKM. CDR3 residues: CASNRYTEAFF. CDR3 DNA sequence: TGTGCCAGCAACAGGTATACTGAAGCTTTCTTT.

In this sample, this clonotype turned up many times. V is TRBV6-5 and J is TRBJ2-1; 7 nucleotides line up with TRBD2. The CDR3 spans 15 residues. V lost 4 bases, J lost 10 bases, and 13 bases stayed unmatched. The germline CDR1 and CDR2 sequences are MNHEY and SVGAGI. As DNA, the CDR3 is TGTGCCAGCAGTTCCCCCGACGGGGGGAGTCAGGAGCAGTTCTTC. This translates into CASSSPDGGSQEQFF.

This sequence joins TRBV12-3 or TRBV12-4 and TRBJ2-2, with a possible D match to TRBD1 (5 bases). V dropped 3 bases and J dropped 6 bases, with 14 bases sitting between them. CDR3 length equals 15 residues. The CDR3 region is CASSLMIGAAGELFF. CDR3 in DNA: TGTGCCAGCAGTTTGATGATAGGGGCCGCCGGGGAGCTGTTTTTT.

The chain combines TRBV7-9 with TRBJ1-1, with D maybe TRBD1 (6 bases). The CDR3 has 14 residues. V gave up 4 bases and J gave up 6 bases, with 15 bases separating them. CDR1 and CDR2 (germline): SEHNR, FQNEAQ (reference sequence). CDR3 region: CASSYTGLVPEAFF. The CDR3, as DNA: TGTGCCAGCAGCTATACAGGGTTGGTTCCTGAAGCTTTCTTT.

Regarding this clonotype: Since a much larger clone is just one base distant, this may be a read error. The chain joins TRBV7-9 to TRBJ1-1; TRBD1 is a possible D gene (5 bases). The CDR3 loop spans 12 amino acids. Germline CDR1 reads SEHNR; CDR2 reads FQNEAQ (reference sequence). The CDR3 spells CANSLGVAEAFF. The CDR3 DNA reads TGTGCCAACAGCTTGGGGGTCGCTGAAGCTTTCTTT.

J is TRBJ2-6 and V is TRBV27, with D perhaps matching TRBD1 (6 bases). CDR3 length: 16 amino acids. Deletions cut 8 bases from V and 2 bases from J, with 16 bases between. Germline CDR1 is MNHEY and CDR2 is SMNVEV (reference sequence). The CDR3 protein is CASGSYRAPGANVLTF. CDR3 sequence (DNA): TGTGCCAGCGGATCTTACAGGGCCCCTGGGGCCAACGTCCTGACTTTC.

This clonotype was seen at least ten times. This sequence joins TRBV4-3 and TRBJ2-2; D assignment may be TRBD1 or TRBD2 (5 bases each). Trimming took 4 bases from V and 1 from J, leaving 19 bases between them. This CDR3 spans 18 amino acids. Germline V gene sequence: CDR1 LGHNA, CDR2 YSLEER. CDR3 nucleotides: TGCGCCAGCAGCCCGCAACCGCGGGCAGGGAAGAACACCGGGGAGCTGTTTTTT. It is translated as CASSPQPRAGKNTGELFF.

This clonotype appeared many times. This chain links TRBV29-1 with TRBJ1-2, with D perhaps TRBD1 (5 bases). The CDR3 loop spans 14 amino acids. V was pared by 7 bases and J by 8 bases, with 23 bases between. Looked up from germline, CDR1 is SQVTM and CDR2 is ANQGSEA. CDR3 in amino acids: CSGGLSTGKNGYTF. In nucleotides, the CDR3 is TGCAGCGGGGGACTCTCAACCGGGAAGAACGGCTACACCTTC.

The chain combines TRBV20-1 with TRBJ1-6; D perhaps matches TRBD1 (5 bases). Germline CDR1 is DFQATT and CDR2 is SNEGSKA (reference sequence). This CDR3 has 16 amino acids. The V end was cut by 5 bases, the J end by 9 bases, with 23 bases between. CDR3 amino acids: CSAPPVGGAIGSPLHF. CDR3 nucleotide sequence: TGCAGTGCTCCCCCGGTGGGTGGGGCTATTGGTTCACCCCTCCACTTT.

This clonotype has a count of ten or more. V is TRBV28 and J is TRBJ1-2; 9 nucleotides agree with TRBD1. Germline CDR1 is MDHEN and CDR2 is SYDVKM. Trimming took 7 bases from V and 2 from J; bases not matched to a gene: 8. There are 15 residues in the CDR3. The DNA of the CDR3 is TGTGCCAGCACGGGGACAGGGACAGTAAACTATGGCTACACCTTC. Its protein is CASTGTGTVNYGYTF.

In its sample, this clonotype was seen many times. This chain connects TRBV12-3 or TRBV12-4 to TRBJ2-5, with a weak D call TRBD1 (5 bases). V lost 10 bases, J lost 1 base, and 13 bases lay in between. The CDR3 loop spans 13 amino acids. CDR3 protein: CATQSGPQETQYF. The CDR3 DNA follows: TGTGCCACCCAGTCAGGGCCCCAAGAGACCCAGTACTTC.

This sequence joins TRBV28 and TRBJ2-7; D might be TRBD2 (6 bases). Germline values: CDR1 MDHEN, CDR2 SYDVKM. This CDR3 is built from 18 residues. Trimming removed 7 bases at V and 0 bases at J, with 25 bases between. The CDR3 is CASTTPGVPLPLSYEQYF. The CDR3 nucleotides read TGTGCCAGCACCACCCCGGGGGTCCCGCTACCTCTCTCCTACGAGCAGTACTTC. Full variable domain (rest looked up from reference TRBV28 and TRBJ2-7): DVKVTQSSRYLVKRTGEKVFLECVQDMDHENMFWYRQDPGLGLRLIYFSYDVKMKEKGDIPEGYSVSREKKERFSLILESASTNQTSMYLCASTTPGVPLPLSYEQYFGPGTRLTVT.

The chain couples TRBV4-2 to TRBJ2-3; the match to TRBD2 covers 11 bases. With V trimmed by 0 bases and J by 2 bases, 7 bases remained unmatched. The CDR3 runs to 18 residues. Germline V gene lookup returns CDR1 LGHNA and CDR2 YNFKEQ. CDR3 nucleotide sequence: TGTGCCAGCAGCCAAGAGGCCCGACTAGCGGGGCCCACAGATACGCAGTATTTT. This sequence encodes CASSQEARLAGPTDTQYF.

This rearrangement joins TRBV9 to TRBJ2-1; no clear D gene. Trimming stripped 0 bases from V and 0 bases from J, with 13 bases between. The germline V gene has CDR1 SGDLS and CDR2 YYNGEE. The CDR3 length is 17 residues. This CDR3 is CASSVAISPYSYNEQFF. In nucleotides, the CDR3 is TGTGCCAGCAGCGTAGCTATAAGCCCTTACTCCTACAATGAGCAGTTCTTC.